This T cell receptor (beta chain) was obtained from a study of blood T cell repertoires in COVID-19. Germline V gives CDR1 LNHDA, CDR2 SQIVND (reference sequence). This CDR3 contains 11 residues. The V end was cut by 2 bases, the J end by 5 bases, with 4 bases between. This clone was seen a handful of times. Here immunoSEQ multiplex PCR was the method, and the copy in TCRdb shows in-frame clones only, minus some. The table lists about 400,000 clones, approximately 90% of them singletons. V is TRBV19 and J is TRBJ2-7; D is uncertain. This TCR derives from a woman aged 30 to 39 with active or convalescent COVID-19. Sequencing input: peripheral blood. The CDR3 bases are TGTGCCAGTAGTATATCGGACGAGCAGTACTTC. This codes for CASSISDEQYF.